This TCR beta chain was observed in a study of T cells in localized non-small cell lung cancer. Sequencing was performed with immunoSEQ multiplex PCR; in TCRdb, only in-frame clones are kept and a portion is missing. The table has about 28,000 clones, 92% seen once. This clone was recorded only once. The antigen remains unidentified. The length of the CDR3 is 15 residues. Trimming pared 3 bases from V and 1 base from J, leaving 15 bases between. Germline values: CDR1 GTSNPN, CDR2 SVGIG (reference sequence). Study-level results: Owing to sequencing of a solitary tumor region, heterogeneity cannot be discounted. Uninvolved adjacent lung, not tumor, had the highest T cell clonality. Appearing in adjacent lung were a median approximately 57 of the top 100 tumor clones.

This sequence joins TRBV30 and TRBJ1-1; D may be TRBD1 (6 bases). Material: peripheral blood mononuclear cells, obtained before any cancer treatment. This TCR was sampled from a woman aged 40 to 75 with stage III lung adenocarcinoma. Here the CDR3 reads CAWRLGGGQNTEAFF. CDR3 nucleotides: TGTGCCTGGAGGCTAGGTGGGGGGCAGAACACTGAAGCTTTCTTT.